Listed here is a single T cell receptor beta chain. Its antigen remains unknown. This record comes from a study of breast tumors, draining lymph nodes, adjacent tissues. The CDR3 runs 16 residues. J was trimmed by 0 bases and V by 1 base; bases with no gene match: 4. Germline CDR1 and CDR2: SGHRS and YFSETQ. TCRdb analysed the multiplex PCR reads with MiXCR anew, one entry per CDR3 protein. The profile shows approximately 17,000 distinct CDR3 sequences, nearly 45% of them singletons. Study findings and constraints: Data only fit, rather than demonstrated, lymph node origin of most tumor T cells. Findings are consistent with lymph node origin and intratumoral expansion of most tumor T cells. Tumor TCR diversity was below lymph nodes but above nontumor tissue.

The sample was tumor-adjacent breast tissue. V is TRBV5-1 and J is TRBJ2-7, with 10 positions matching TRBD1. This sequence was found in a female donor with breast cancer. Some clones in this sample may be carry-over from other donors' samples. The CDR3 DNA reads TGCGCCAGCAGCTTGTTGGGGACAGGGGCCTCCTACGAGCAGTACTTC. This translates into CASSLLGTGASYEQYF.